Detailed here is one T cell receptor (beta chain). CDR1 is SEHNR, CDR2 FQNEAQ, per germline (reference sequence). The CDR3 spans 16 residues. V lost 0 bases and J 9 bases, leaving 18 bases between the germline ends. Primed by a sample-barcoded 5' primer and a J-beta primer mix, a second PCR proceeded for about 6 to 12 cycles. Using its own MiXCR run on the 5' RACE reads, TCRdb lists one record per CDR3 protein. The sample yields around 1,000,000 distinct CDR3 sequences, roughly 24% seen once. These data are taken from a study of blood T cells in healthy people across ages. This same sample was also part of a study on T cells of mothers and their children. According to that study: The output of TCR recombination is shaped by thymic selection similarly in related and unrelated pairs. There was no detection of any persistent microchimeric T cell clones.

The sequenced material came from blood. The rearrangement uses TRBV7-9 and TRBJ2-4; D possibly matches TRBD1 or TRBD2 (5 bases each). The TCR comes from a girl aged 2-9 years in good health. The CDR3 bases are TGTGCCAGCAGCTTAGCCGACAGCAGAGGGGTGCTCATTCAGTACTTC. This codes for CASSLADSRGVLIQYF.